This note documents a single T cell receptor (beta chain) sequence. Its antigen is currently unknown. These data are taken from a study of STAT5B mutations in CD4+ large granular lymphocyte leukemia. Study-level results: Top patient clones used TRBV06 genes more often: 8/27 versus 2/35 in controls.

Assay used: immunoSEQ multiplex PCR; TCRdb lists only in-frame clones, some missing. The data show over 45,000 clones, approximately 70% seen once. Trimming removed 1 base from V and 4 bases from J, with 4 bases in between. The CDR3 consists of 12 residues. Per germline, CDR1 SGDLS and CDR2 YYNGEE. The chain is built from TRBV9 and TRBJ2-3, with D uncertain. This sequence was found in a human donor in good health. Sequencing was performed on CD4+ T cells from blood buffy coats. CDR3 bases: TGTGCCAGCAGCGTAAGTGCAGATACGCAGTATTTT. Translated, it gives CASSVSADTQYF.